The present T cell receptor (beta chain) was sequenced within a study of OX40 agonist ivuxolimab in advanced cancers. Only in-frame clones appear in the TCRdb table, and some are missing; sequencing was by immunoSEQ multiplex PCR. The sample consists of around 70,000 clones, about 94% of them appearing once. CDR1 is LGHNA, CDR2 YSLEER, per germline. This CDR3 is 17 amino acids long. Trimming removed 1 base at V and 5 bases at J, with 18 bases between. The chain uses TRBV4-3 and TRBJ1-5; no reliable D call. The clonotype originates from an adult with an advanced solid tumor such as melanoma, head and neck, liver or kidney cancer. The input for sequencing was CD4+ or CD8+ T cells sorted from blood, taken in a trial of the OX40 agonist ivuxolimab. CDR3 in amino acids: CASSQARRAQKDQPQHF. In DNA form, the CDR3 reads TGCGCCAGCAGCCAAGCTCGCCGGGCCCAGAAGGATCAGCCCCAGCATTTT.